Sequencing of this T cell receptor beta chain was carried out in a study of T cell responses to AZD1222 COVID-19 vaccine. Germline V gene data show CDR1 as DFQATT and CDR2 as SNEGSKA (reference sequence). CDR3 size: 14 residues. V was shortened by 3 bases and J by 10 bases, with 16 bases between the two germline ends. This clone was recorded once. Sequenced by immunoSEQ multiplex PCR; TCRdb stores in-frame clones only, minus some. The repertoire holds about 92,000 clones, 80% to 90% seen once, with approximately 10% in the top ten. The starting material was peripheral blood, obtained on day 0 of MenACWY control vaccination. This chain connects TRBV20-1 to TRBJ1-6; D is perhaps TRBD1 (6 bases). This TCR was sampled from an adult in good health. CDR3 residues: CSASQAGVYSPLHF. The CDR3 DNA reads as TGCAGTGCTAGTCAGGCAGGGGTTTACTCACCCCTCCACTTT.